This TCR beta chain was retrieved from a study of control samples from healthy donors and cancer patients. Clones were read by immunoSEQ multiplex PCR, and TCRdb kept only the in-frame ones, dropping some. The sample carries roughly 200,000 clones, approximately 90% recorded once. Germline lookup yields CDR1 MNHEY and CDR2 SVGEGT. Trimming shortened V by 0 bases and J by 4 bases, and 6 bases separated the two germline ends. The CDR3 is 13 residues long. The rearrangement uses TRBV6-2 or TRBV6-3 and TRBJ1-2; D is ambiguous. Sequencing used blood. The clonotype originates from a man aged 30 to 39 in good health. In nucleotides, the CDR3 is TGTGCCAGCAGTTACTCGGGCGCCTATGGCTACACCTTC. Protein sequence: CASSYSGAYGYTF.